These 18 T cell receptor beta chains came from one sample sequenced in a study of T-cell reconstitution after alpha-beta-depleted transplantation in children. Preparing the TCRbeta library involved the use of unique molecular identifiers. TCRdb reprocessed the PCR reads with MiXCR, giving one entry per CDR3 protein. In the table there are 600,000 to 700,000 distinct CDR3 sequences, 16% of which are singletons. Sequencing was performed on PBMCs from the stem cell graft donor, taken from the stem cell graft. All receptors derive from a human donor who donated a stem cell graft to a child with acute myeloid leukemia.

This clonotype was detected a few times. The J gene is TRBJ2-7, the V gene TRBV4-1; the D is unclear. Germline CDR1 MGHRA, CDR2 YSYEKL. This CDR3 has 14 residues. V shed 1 base and J shed 3 bases, with 10 bases lying between them. CDR3 bases: TGCGCCAGCAGCCAAGTCGACGGTGACTACGAGCAGTACGTC. Amino acid sequence: CASSQVDGDYEQYV.

V is TRBV5-1 and J is TRBJ2-3; unclear D gene. V lost 6 bases and J 6 bases, leaving 14 bases between the germline ends. Germline CDR1 is SGHRS and CDR2 is YFSETQ. CDR3 length: 13 amino acids. CDR3 DNA sequence: TGCGCCAGCAAATCACCATCCGGGGATACGCAGTATTTT. As protein: CASKSPSGDTQYF.

In this sample, this clonotype turned up many times. Here the CDR3 DNA reads TGTGCCAGCAGTGCGGGACAGGGTTTGACTAATGAAAAACTGTTTTTT. The encoded protein is CASSAGQGLTNEKLFF. This rearrangement joins TRBV12-3 or TRBV12-4 to TRBJ1-4; 9 bases match TRBD1. Unmatched junction bases numbered 6, after V lost 5 bases and J lost 2 bases. The CDR3 has 16 residues.

This clonotype was detected only a few times. J is TRBJ2-1 and V is TRBV7-2; D unresolved. The V end was cut by 2 bases, the J end by 6 bases, with 11 bases between. The germline gives CDR1 SGHTA, CDR2 FQGNSA. The CDR3 runs 14 residues. CDR3 protein: CASSLYRTGNEQFF. The CDR3 nucleotides are TGTGCCAGCAGCTTATATCGGACGGGCAATGAGCAGTTCTTC.

This clonotype was observed many times. The V call is TRBV12-3 or TRBV12-4, the J call TRBJ1-2; D is possibly TRBD1 (6 bases). This CDR3 has 16 amino acids. V was cut by 2 bases and J by 2 bases, with 15 bases left in between. The CDR3 is CASSLRTDRVNYGYTF. DNA of the CDR3: TGTGCCAGCAGTTTAAGGACAGACAGAGTAAACTATGGCTACACCTTC.

This clonotype was found a few times. V gene TRBV7-2 combines with J gene TRBJ1-2; D gene unclear. The germline V and J ends were trimmed by 5 bases and 4 bases, with 11 bases remaining between them. This CDR3 region has 13 residues. Germline V gene lookup returns CDR1 SGHTA and CDR2 FQGNSA. The chain's CDR3 is CASSMIQAYGYTF. In DNA form, the CDR3 reads TGTGCCAGCAGCATGATTCAGGCCTATGGCTACACCTTC.

This clonotype was observed a handful of times. The chain couples TRBV25-1 to TRBJ1-2; no firm D call. V was shortened by 0 bases and J by 4 bases, with 9 bases between the two germline ends. The CDR3 consists of 14 residues. CDR1 is MGHDK and CDR2 is SYGVNS in the germline V gene. The CDR3 nucleotides read TGTGCCAGCAGTGAATACGGCAGACCCTATGGCTACACCTTC. The encoded protein is CASSEYGRPYGYTF.

In its sample, this clonotype was seen a few times. The chain employs TRBV5-1 and TRBJ2-1; perhaps TRBD2 as D (5 bases). The germline CDR1 and CDR2 sequences are SGHRS and YFSETQ. The CDR3 covers 18 residues. Deletions cut 4 bases from V and 12 bases from J, with 32 bases between. The CDR3 protein is CASSVRRLQPVTMSGQFF. CDR3 coding DNA: TGCGCCAGCAGCGTTCGACGACTCCAGCCAGTTACAATGAGCGGGCAGTTCTTC.

This clonotype was counted only a few times. The chain couples TRBV6-2 or TRBV6-3 to TRBJ2-7; 8 bases fit TRBD1. The CDR3 consists of 14 residues. Germline CDR1 is MNHEY and CDR2 is SVGEGT. V lost 6 bases to trimming and J lost 0 bases; unmatched junction nucleotides: 4. The CDR3 nucleotides are TGTGCCAGCAGACGCGGACAGGGCTCCTACGAGCAGTACGTC. As protein: CASRRGQGSYEQYV.

This clonotype appeared a few times. V is TRBV20-1 and J is TRBJ1-1; a weak D match, TRBD1 (6 bases). Germline CDR1 reads DFQATT; CDR2 reads SNEGSKA (reference sequence). Between the trimmed V and J ends, which lost 5 bases and 6 bases, there was a span of 13 bases. The CDR3 is made up of 12 amino acids. CDR3 DNA sequence: TGCAGTGCTTCCCGGGACAACCCTGAAGCTTTCTTT. It translates to CSASRDNPEAFF.

This sequence joins TRBV11-1 and TRBJ2-6, with 12 bases aligning to TRBD1. CDR3 length: 18 residues. CDR1 and CDR2 (germline): SGHAT, FQDESV (reference sequence). Unmatched junction bases numbered 8, after V lost 5 bases and J lost 3 bases. The CDR3 loop reads CASSATGQGAFGANVLTF. The CDR3, as DNA: TGTGCCAGCAGCGCAACGGGACAGGGGGCTTTTGGGGCCAACGTCCTGACTTTC.

The sample holds many counts of this clonotype. The chain combines TRBV7-7 with TRBJ2-5, with TRBD1 matching over 7 bases. The germline CDR1 and CDR2 sequences are SSHAT and FNYEAQ (reference sequence). Trimming took 3 bases from V and 4 from J; bases not matched to a gene: 11. CDR3 length: 16 residues. The CDR3 loop reads CASSLARDRAIETQYF. CDR3 bases: TGTGCCAGCAGCTTGGCTAGGGACAGAGCGATAGAGACCCAGTACTTC.

Ten or more counts support this clonotype. The chain uses TRBV20-1 and TRBJ1-6, with D hard to call. The CDR3 runs 13 residues. V was shortened by 6 bases and J by 7 bases, with 13 bases between the two germline ends. Germline CDR1 is DFQATT and CDR2 is SNEGSKA (reference sequence). The CDR3 sequence is CSAPTTPNSPLHF. DNA of the CDR3: TGCAGTGCCCCGACGACACCCAATTCACCCCTCCACTTT.

This clonotype occurred many times. This rearrangement joins TRBV20-1 to TRBJ1-5, with D possibly being TRBD1 (5 bases). CDR1 is DFQATT, CDR2 SNEGSKA, per germline (reference sequence). V lost 3 bases and J 0 bases, leaving 12 bases between the germline ends. The CDR3 contains 15 residues. The CDR3 spells CSASYRGNSNQPQHF. The CDR3 DNA follows: TGCAGTGCTAGTTATAGGGGCAATAGCAATCAGCCCCAGCATTTT.

This clonotype was observed at least ten times. This rearrangement joins TRBV24-1 to TRBJ2-1, with D perhaps matching TRBD1 (7 bases). The V end was cut by 5 bases, the J end by 4 bases, with 20 bases between. The CDR3 is made up of 17 amino acids. Germline CDR1 KGHDR, CDR2 SFDVKD. The DNA of the CDR3 is TGTGCCACCAGTGCCACTGGAGGGGGCTCCATATACAATGAGCAGTTCTTC. It is translated as CATSATGGGSIYNEQFF.

The V call is TRBV10-3, the J call TRBJ2-5; TRBD2 matches 7 bases. CDR1 and CDR2 (germline): ENHRY, SYGVKD. V lost 2 bases to trimming and J lost 5 bases; unmatched junction nucleotides: 5. CDR3 length: 14 residues. The CDR3 sequence: CAISEAGVGETQYF. In DNA form, the CDR3 reads TGTGCCATCAGTGAGGCGGGAGTGGGGGAGACCCAGTACTTC.

In its sample, this clonotype was seen many times. The chain is built from TRBV6-5 and TRBJ1-2; no reliable D call. The CDR3 runs 16 residues. The V gene's germline CDR1 is MNHEY and CDR2 SVGAGI. The V end was cut by 0 bases, the J end by 3 bases, with 14 bases between. CDR3 loop: CASSYSAGLGDYGYTF. CDR3 bases: TGTGCCAGCAGTTACTCGGCGGGGTTAGGAGACTATGGCTACACCTTC.

Only a few counts were recorded for this clonotype. This chain links TRBV7-3 with TRBJ2-1; D is uncertain. With 3 bases removed from V and 7 bases from J, the gap between germline ends came to 10 bases. The germline gives CDR1 SGHTA, CDR2 FQGTGA. CDR3 size: 13 residues. The CDR3 DNA follows: TGTGCCAGCAGCTTCTGGGCTGGTAATGAGCAGTTCTTC. Translation: CASSFWAGNEQFF.